These T cell receptor beta chains were read from a single sample in a study of human T cells and chemical hapten exposure. TCRdb re-analysed the 5' RACE reads in MiXCR, keeping a single row per CDR3 protein. The sample lists 110,000 or so distinct CDR3 sequences; 15% to 20% were seen once. The receptors were sampled from a human donor in good health. Both conserved end residues are part of each CDR3. The D gene is left open where the match is weak. Size values are once, few and many counts, or a class for expanded clones, and some rows have none.

size: NA; D: NA; J: TRBJ1-4; V: TRBV5-1; CDR3: CASSLAQVKVPNEKLFF; DNA: TGCGCCAGCAGCTTGGCCCAGGTCAAGGTTCCTAATGAAAAACTGTTTTTT
size: NA; D: TRBD1; J: TRBJ2-1; V: TRBV20-1; CDR3: CSARESGQGRYNEQFF; DNA: TGCAGTGCTAGGGAGTCGGGACAGGGTCGATACAATGAGCAGTTCTTC
size: NA; D: TRBD2; J: TRBJ2-7; V: TRBV6-6; CDR3: CASTTSGSSYEQYF; DNA: TGTGCCAGCACCACTAGCGGGAGTTCCTACGAGCAGTACTTC
size: few; D: TRBD1; J: TRBJ1-2; V: TRBV12-5; CDR3: CASGLVPGQGFAYGYTF; DNA: TGTGCTAGTGGTTTGGTACCGGGACAGGGCTTTGCCTATGGCTACACCTTC
size: few; D: TRBD1; J: TRBJ1-1; V: TRBV27; CDR3: CASSLTGGRSTEAFF; DNA: TGTGCCAGCAGTTTGACAGGGGGAAGGAGCACTGAAGCTTTCTTT
size: NA; D: NA; J: TRBJ2-7; V: TRBV7-2; CDR3: CASSSRVSYEQYF; DNA: TGTGCCAGCAGCTCCCGTGTCTCCTACGAGCAGTACTTC
size: few; D: TRBD2; J: TRBJ2-7; V: TRBV28; CDR3: CASSLGLDRTTLLYF; DNA: TGTGCCAGCAGCCTCGGACTAGACCGAACTACTTTATTGTACTTC
size: few; D: NA; J: TRBJ2-1; V: TRBV9; CDR3: CASSVAESSYNEQFF; DNA: TGTGCCAGCAGCGTAGCGGAAAGCTCCTACAATGAGCAGTTCTTC
size: NA; D: NA; J: TRBJ2-3; V: TRBV5-1; CDR3: CASSLENGYTDTQYF; DNA: TGCGCCAGCAGCTTGGAGAACGGTTACACAGATACGCAGTATTTT
size: many; D: NA; J: TRBJ1-5; V: TRBV27; CDR3: CASSLTGGGQPQHF; DNA: TGTGCCAGCAGTCTAACGGGGGGAGGTCAGCCCCAGCATTTT
size: NA; D: NA; J: TRBJ2-7; V: TRBV27; CDR3: CASSPGLGYEQYF; DNA: TGTGCCAGCAGCCCGGGCCTCGGGTACGAGCAGTACTTC
size: NA; D: NA; J: TRBJ2-7; V: TRBV12-3/TRBV12-4; CDR3: CASSFRRGYEQYF; DNA: TGTGCCAGCAGTTTCAGAAGGGGTTACGAGCAGTACTTC
size: NA; D: TRBD1; J: TRBJ1-2; V: TRBV28; CDR3: CASSQGVDYGYTF; DNA: TGTGCCAGCAGCCAGGGGGTGGACTATGGCTACACCTTC
size: few; D: TRBD2; J: TRBJ2-1; V: TRBV15; CDR3: CATSRDGRALGNEQFF; DNA: TGTGCCACCAGCAGAGATGGGAGGGCCCTTGGCAATGAGCAGTTCTTC
size: few; D: TRBD2; J: TRBJ2-4; V: TRBV7-9; CDR3: CASSWTGGKNIQYF; DNA: TGTGCCAGCAGCTGGACGGGAGGCAAAAACATTCAGTACTTC
size: NA; D: NA; J: TRBJ1-6; V: TRBV15; CDR3: CATSRDREFGSPLHF; DNA: TGTGCCACCAGCAGAGATCGGGAATTTGGTTCACCCCTCCACTTT
size: few; D: TRBD2; J: TRBJ2-7; V: TRBV27; CDR3: CASSLEGRLAPMEEQYF; DNA: TGTGCCAGCAGCCTGGAAGGGAGACTAGCTCCGATGGAGGAGCAGTACTTC
size: few; D: NA; J: TRBJ2-3; V: TRBV29-1; CDR3: CSFTRSASPLTDTQYF; DNA: TGCAGCTTCACAAGGTCGGCGAGTCCCCTAACAGATACGCAGTATTTT
size: NA; D: NA; J: TRBJ2-7; V: TRBV7-9; CDR3: CASSLADSRIGVKNF; DNA: TGTGCCAGCAGCTTAGCTGACAGCCGAATCGGGGTGAAGAACTTC
size: NA; D: TRBD2; J: TRBJ2-3; V: TRBV5-1; CDR3: CASSPTGTSGFTDTQYF; DNA: TGCGCCAGCAGCCCGACAGGGACTAGCGGATTCACAGATACGCAGTATTTT
size: few; D: NA; J: TRBJ1-2; V: TRBV10-3; CDR3: CAISESAGSGYTF; DNA: TGTGCCATCAGTGAGTCGGCCGGGAGTGGCTACACCTTC
size: few; D: NA; J: TRBJ2-3; V: TRBV18; CDR3: CASSLTTGDWDTQYF; DNA: TGTGCCAGCTCACTTACGACGGGGGATTGGGATACGCAGTATTTT
size: few; D: NA; J: TRBJ1-1; V: TRBV27; CDR3: CASSLYGGDVTEAFF; DNA: TGTGCCAGCAGTTTATATGGGGGGGACGTCACTGAAGCTTTCTTT
size: once; D: NA; J: TRBJ1-5; V: TRBV30; CDR3: CAWSEGRWSNQPQHF; DNA: TGTGCCTGGAGCGAGGGTAGGTGGAGCAATCAGCCCCAGCATTTT
size: NA; D: TRBD2; J: TRBJ2-1; V: TRBV5-5; CDR3: CASSLAAGGFYNEQFF; DNA: TGTGCCAGCAGCTTGGCCGCGGGAGGGTTCTACAATGAGCAGTTCTTC
size: NA; D: TRBD1; J: TRBJ2-1; V: TRBV5-1; CDR3: CASSGGQGRFF; DNA: TGCGCCAGCAGCGGGGGACAGGGTCGGTTCTTC
size: few; D: NA; J: TRBJ2-3; V: TRBV12-3/TRBV12-4; CDR3: CASSQRHQLGDTQYF; DNA: TGTGCCAGCAGTCAGCGTCATCAACTGGGAGATACGCAGTATTTT
size: few; D: TRBD2; J: TRBJ2-5; V: TRBV12-3/TRBV12-4; CDR3: CASSPRTSGIETQYF; DNA: TGTGCCAGCAGTCCCCGGACTAGCGGGATTGAGACCCAGTACTTC
size: NA; D: NA; J: TRBJ1-3; V: TRBV6-5; CDR3: CASSYLNTIYF; DNA: TGTGCCAGCAGTTATCTCAACACCATATATTTT
size: NA; D: TRBD1; J: TRBJ1-1; V: TRBV7-9; CDR3: CASSLGDRDGFSGGMNTEAFF; DNA: TGTGCCAGCAGCTTAGGGGACAGGGACGGATTTTCGGGAGGCATGAACACTGAAGCTTTCTTT
size: NA; D: TRBD1; J: TRBJ1-3; V: TRBV6-6; CDR3: CASSHRDRVPKDF; DNA: TGTGCCAGCAGTCACCGGGACAGGGTTCCCAAGGATTTT
size: few; D: NA; J: TRBJ2-1; V: TRBV5-1; CDR3: CASSLGVYNEQFF; DNA: TGCGCCAGCAGCCTGGGGGTGTACAATGAGCAGTTCTTC
size: few; D: TRBD1; J: TRBJ1-1; V: TRBV20-1; CDR3: CSASRHRDREAFF; DNA: TGCAGTGCTAGCCGTCATCGGGACAGAGAAGCTTTCTTT
size: NA; D: NA; J: TRBJ1-1; V: TRBV7-6; CDR3: CASSLRVETEAFF; DNA: TGTGCCAGCAGCCTCAGGGTTGAAACTGAAGCTTTCTTT
size: NA; D: TRBD2; J: TRBJ2-3; V: TRBV6-6; CDR3: CASSRPVAGGADTQYF; DNA: TGTGCCAGCAGTCGACCCGTAGCGGGAGGAGCAGATACGCAGTATTTT